The 30 T cell receptor beta chains below come from one sample, sequenced in a study of T cells in Graves' hyperthyroidism and ophthalmopathy. RNA transcripts yielded amplified TCR beta CDR3 regions. A set of HTBI primers served as the primers for a first-round RT-PCR of the TCR CDR3. TCRdb independently ran MiXCR on the multiplex PCR reads; one entry per CDR3 protein. Here the sample spans 300,000 to 400,000 distinct CDR3 sequences, approximately 22% being singletons. The sequenced material came from blood. These receptors were obtained from a woman aged 50 to 65 with Graves' hyperthyroidism.

The chain joins TRBV20-1 to TRBJ2-7; 8 bases align to TRBD1. The CDR3 runs to 14 residues. The germline V gene encodes CDR1 DFQATT and CDR2 SNEGSKA (reference sequence). Trimming took 2 bases from V and 2 from J; bases not matched to a gene: 5. The CDR3 nucleotides are TGCAGTGCTAGACCATGGGACAGGACCTACGAGCAGTACTTC. Its protein is CSARPWDRTYEQYF.

The chain recombines TRBV20-1 with TRBJ2-1; TRBD2 matches 7 bases. Germline values: CDR1 DFQATT, CDR2 SNEGSKA (reference sequence). Germline trimming cut 1 base from V and 4 bases from J; bases unmatched to any gene: 4. This CDR3 region has 14 residues. DNA for the CDR3: TGCAGTGCTAGAGGCGGGGGAACTTACAATGAGCAGTTCTTC. Protein product: CSARGGGTYNEQFF.

Only a few counts were recorded for this clonotype. One junction end does not reproduce the germline sequence, and a read error may be involved. The chain links TRBV20-1 to TRBJ2-1; TRBD2 aligns across 14 bases. This CDR3 comprises 17 residues. The germline V gene encodes CDR1 DFQATT and CDR2 SNEGSKA (reference sequence). The CDR3 region has the DNA TGCAGTGCTAGAGATTTCCGGACTAGCGGGGGGTACAATGTGCAGTTCTTC. The encoded protein is CSARDFRTSGGYNVQFF.

The chain employs TRBV2 and TRBJ1-1; D is undetermined. Trimming cost V 2 bases and J 3 bases, with 10 bases left between them. Germline lookup yields CDR1 SNHLY and CDR2 FYNNEI. CDR3 length equals 14 residues. CDR3 DNA: TGTGCCAGCAGTGAATTGGCAGGTTACACTGAAGCTTTCTTT. Amino acids: CASSELAGYTEAFF.

The rearrangement joins TRBV18 to TRBJ1-1; weak D call: TRBD1 (5 bases). The V end lost 4 bases, the J end lost 2 bases, and 14 bases lay between the germline ends. Germline CDR1 and CDR2: KGHSH and LQKENI. The CDR3 has 15 amino acids. CDR3 residues: CASSRSTGGNTEAFF. CDR3 sequence (DNA): TGTGCCAGCTCACGGTCTACTGGGGGAAACACTGAAGCTTTCTTT.

At least ten counts were recorded for this clonotype. The V and J genes are TRBV7-2 and TRBJ1-2; D gene ambiguous. V was shortened by 5 bases and J by 3 bases, with 10 bases between the two germline ends. The germline CDR1 and CDR2 sequences are SGHTA and FQGNSA. This CDR3 contains 13 residues. The CDR3 DNA follows: TGTGCCAGCAGCCGCGAGAGGGACTATGGCTACACCTTC. Amino acid sequence: CASSRERDYGYTF.

This clonotype was seen ten or more times. This chain joins TRBV2 and TRBJ1-6, with 7 positions matching TRBD1. Per the germline V gene, CDR1 is SNHLY and CDR2 is FYNNEI. The J segment lost 7 bases and the V segment lost 6 bases, leaving 6 bases of the junction unmatched. The CDR3 is 14 amino acids. CDR3 loop: CASRAGTVNSPLHF. The CDR3, as DNA: TGTGCCAGCAGAGCCGGGACAGTGAATTCACCCCTCCACTTT.

J is TRBJ1-5 and V is TRBV29-1; TRBD1 might be the D (5 bases). The CDR3 sequence is 13 residues long. Germline CDR1 and CDR2: SQVTM and ANQGSEA. V lost 5 bases, J lost 4 bases, and 12 bases lay in between. The DNA for the CDR3 is TGCAGCGTTCGGACATGGTGGAATCAGCCCCAGCATTTT. Protein product: CSVRTWWNQPQHF. Together with reference TRBV29-1 and TRBJ1-5, the CDR3 gives the full variable domain: SAVISQKPSRDICQRGTSLTIQCQVDSQVTMMFWYRQQPGQSLTLIATANQGSEATYESGFVIDKFPISRPNLTFSTLTVSNMSPEDSSIYLCSVRTWWNQPQHFGDGTRLSIL.

The chain combines TRBV2 with TRBJ1-2; TRBD1 matches at 11 bases. V dropped 5 bases and J dropped 8; count of bases not matched to a gene: 4. This CDR3 comprises 13 residues. Germline CDR1 reads SNHLY; CDR2 reads FYNNEI. CDR3 protein: CASSRTGGAGYTF. CDR3 bases: TGTGCCAGCAGTCGGACAGGGGGCGCGGGCTACACCTTC.

Ten or more counts support this clonotype. The chain links TRBV30 to TRBJ1-1; TRBD1 matches at 7 bases. J gave up 7 bases and V 3 bases, and 5 bases lay outside the gene matches. In germline, CDR1 is GTSNPN, CDR2 SVGIG (reference sequence). The CDR3 contains 12 residues. CDR3 nucleotide sequence: TGTGCCTGGAGAACCTACAGGGGTGAAGCTTTCTTT. This translates into CAWRTYRGEAFF.

The chain recombines TRBV28 with TRBJ2-1; tentative D call: TRBD2 (6 bases). CDR1 is MDHEN, CDR2 SYDVKM, per germline. V dropped 6 bases and J dropped 6 bases, with 15 bases sitting between them. The CDR3 sequence is 14 residues long. CDR3 coding DNA: TGTGCCAGCAGCTCCCAGACCGGGGGCAATGAGCAGTTCTTC. It is translated as CASSSQTGGNEQFF.

The chain uses TRBV29-1 and TRBJ1-4, with TRBD1 matching 7 bases. The germline gives CDR1 SQVTM, CDR2 ANQGSEA. CDR3 length: 12 residues. J was trimmed by 4 bases and V by 6 bases; bases with no gene match: 2. The CDR3 sequence: CSVGTDNEKLFF. The DNA of the CDR3 is TGCAGCGTGGGGACAGATAATGAAAAACTGTTTTTT.

This clonotype was seen a few times. The chain couples TRBV10-3 to TRBJ1-1; 9 positions agree with TRBD1. V gave up 3 bases and J gave up 5 bases; unmatched junction bases: 7. Germline assignment: CDR1 ENHRY and CDR2 SYGVKD. The CDR3 loop spans 15 amino acids. DNA for the CDR3: TGTGCCATCAGTGATCTTACAGGGGGCGGAACTGAAGCTTTCTTT. Translating it yields CAISDLTGGGTEAFF.

This clonotype was seen only a few times. The rearrangement joins TRBV28 to TRBJ1-4; possibly TRBD1 for D (6 bases). CDR1 is MDHEN and CDR2 is SYDVKM in the germline V gene. Trimming removed 2 bases at V and 4 bases at J, with 14 bases between. This CDR3 comprises 16 residues. CDR3 in DNA: TGTGCCAGCAGTTTACCCAGGGGCGACGGTAATGAAAAACTGTTTTTT. It encodes CASSLPRGDGNEKLFF.

This clonotype was counted at least ten times. CDR3 protein: CASSLAVAGATNEKLFF. CDR3 DNA sequence: TGTGCCAGCAGCTTAGCGGTCGCGGGGGCAACTAATGAAAAACTGTTTTTT. The genes are TRBV7-2 and TRBJ1-4, with a weak D call TRBD1 (5 bases). Between the trimmed V and J ends, which lost 0 bases and 0 bases, there was a span of 11 bases. Germline V CDR1 and CDR2: SGHTA, FQGNSA. The CDR3 sequence is 17 residues long.

Many counts were recorded for this clonotype. This chain uses TRBV3-1 with TRBJ1-3; D not resolved. CDR3 length equals 14 residues. Germline values: CDR1 LGHDT, CDR2 YNNKEL (reference sequence). V lost 2 bases and J lost 3, with 8 bases in between. CDR3 amino acids: CASSQRSGGNTIYF. DNA of the CDR3: TGTGCCAGCAGCCAACGGAGTGGTGGAAACACCATATATTTT.

A single count supports this clonotype. The junction differs from germline at one of its ends, possibly a read error. The chain combines TRBV12-3 or TRBV12-4 with TRBJ2-1; D may be TRBD1 or TRBD2 (6 bases each). The CDR3 runs 15 residues. The CDR3 sequence is CASRNVGGSYNGQFF. The CDR3 DNA is TGTGCCAGCAGGAACGTCGGGGGCTCCTACAATGGGCAGTTCTTC.

For this clonotype: This may come from a read error, since a much larger clone is one base off. The chain has TRBV10-1 and TRBJ2-7, with D maybe TRBD1 (6 bases). The ends were cut back, 8 bases at V and 6 bases at J, with 11 bases in the middle. The CDR3 runs 11 residues. Germline V gene lookup returns CDR1 WNHNN and CDR2 SYGVQD (reference sequence). The CDR3 region has the DNA TGCGCCAGCTGGGACAAGCGCGAGCAGTACTTC. Translation gives CASWDKREQYF.

This clonotype showed up many times. CDR3 region: CASSATSGGQETQYF. Written as DNA, the CDR3 is TGTGCCAGCAGCGCGACTAGCGGGGGGCAAGAGACCCAGTACTTC. V is TRBV7-9 and J is TRBJ2-5, with 13 bases matching TRBD2. The J segment lost 2 bases and the V segment lost 5 bases, leaving 2 bases of the junction unmatched. The CDR3 is 15 amino acids. Germline CDR1 reads SEHNR; CDR2 reads FQNEAQ (reference sequence).

This chain connects TRBV4-1 to TRBJ2-5, with 10 bases matching TRBD1. The V gene end was trimmed by 0 bases and the J gene end by 5 bases; junction bases not matched to a gene: 3. Germline V gives CDR1 MGHRA, CDR2 YSYEKL. This CDR3 is built from 15 residues. The CDR3 here is CASSQDRGQGETQYF. Here the CDR3 DNA reads TGCGCCAGCAGCCAAGATAGGGGACAGGGGGAGACCCAGTACTTC.

A few counts support this clonotype. CDR3 DNA: TGCGCCAGCAGCCAAGATGTGGGGGTACAAGAGACCCAGTACTTC. Its translation is CASSQDVGVQETQYF. The rearrangement links TRBV4-3 to TRBJ2-5, with D perhaps given as TRBD1 or TRBD2 (5 bases each). The V and J ends lost 0 bases and 2 bases respectively, with 10 bases between them. Germline-derived CDR1 and CDR2 are LGHNA and YSLEER. This CDR3 has 15 amino acids.

This clonotype was recorded only once. The chain carries TRBV20-1 and TRBJ2-7; tentative D call: TRBD2 (6 bases). Germline-derived CDR1 and CDR2 are DFQATT and SNEGSKA (reference sequence). This CDR3 region has 15 residues. V lost 6 bases to trimming and J lost 2 bases, with 20 bases between them. The CDR3 loop reads CSADYTGVGPYEQYF. The DNA for the CDR3 is TGCAGTGCCGACTACACGGGGGTGGGTCCCTACGAGCAGTACTTC.

At least ten counts were recorded for this clonotype. The chain recombines TRBV7-8 with TRBJ2-3; D not certain. The germline gives CDR1 SGHVS, CDR2 FQNEAQ. Trimming took 2 bases from V and 2 from J, leaving 11 bases between them. CDR3 size: 15 residues. The CDR3 here is CASSLWAEYTDTQYF. CDR3 coding DNA: TGTGCCAGCAGCTTATGGGCAGAGTACACAGATACGCAGTATTTT.

This chain connects TRBV14 to TRBJ1-6; D not resolved. The CDR3 contains 15 residues. Germline-derived CDR1 and CDR2 are SGHDN and FVKESK. V gave up 6 bases and J gave up 7 bases, with 16 bases separating them. The CDR3 sequence: CASRAVTTDNSPLHF. CDR3 coding DNA: TGTGCCAGCAGAGCCGTGACAACAGACAATTCACCCCTCCACTTT.

Of note for this clonotype: With a much larger clone just one base away, this may be a read error. The chain links TRBV3-1 to TRBJ2-1; 7 positions match TRBD2. The CDR3 contains 18 residues. The ends lost 0 bases at V and 5 bases at J; junction bases unmatched: 13. Germline V CDR1 and CDR2: LGHDT, YNNKEL (reference sequence). The CDR3 DNA sequence: TGTGCCAGCAGCCAAGACGCGGTGGGGGGAGGGTCCAACAATGAGCAGTTCTTC. This translates into CASSQDAVGGGSNNEQFF.

There are many counts of this clonotype. J is TRBJ1-2 and V is TRBV3-1, with 10 bases matching TRBD1. Germline CDR1 and CDR2: LGHDT and YNNKEL (reference sequence). V shed 3 bases and J 6 bases; nucleotides not matched to a gene: 1. The CDR3 length is 13 residues. CDR3 in DNA: TGTGCCAGCAGCCACGGGACAGGGGATGGCTACACCTTC. Protein product: CASSHGTGDGYTF.

In this sample, this clonotype turned up a few times. The V and J genes are TRBV5-1 and TRBJ2-2; D is uncertain. Per germline, CDR1 SGHRS and CDR2 YFSETQ. V lost 4 bases, J lost 0 bases, and 28 bases lay in between. This CDR3 has 21 amino acids. CDR3 sequence: CASSPRPRCFPLPPNTGELFF. The CDR3 DNA reads TGCGCCAGCAGCCCACGCCCCAGGTGTTTCCCACTACCTCCGAACACCGGGGAGCTGTTTTTT.

This clonotype was seen at least ten times. CDR3 in amino acids: CASSPQPTGQPQHF. In nucleotides, the CDR3 is TGTGCCAGCAGCCCCCAACCCACCGGTCAGCCCCAGCATTTT. This chain connects TRBV5-6 to TRBJ1-5; D remains unclear. Trimming stripped 4 bases from V and 6 bases from J, with 14 bases between. CDR1 and CDR2 (germline): SGHDT, YYEEEE. CDR3 length: 14 residues.

This clonotype was seen repeatedly, ten times or more. The chain recombines TRBV28 with TRBJ1-4; no reliable D call. CDR1 MDHEN and CDR2 SYDVKM come from the germline V gene. The CDR3 has 12 amino acids. V lost 3 bases and J lost 8, with 7 bases in between. In nucleotides, the CDR3 is TGTGCCAGCAGTTTGTCGGCGGAAAAACTGTTTTTT. This encodes CASSLSAEKLFF.

Written as DNA, the CDR3 is TGTGCCAGCCGACCCTGGACAGGGATGAGCGGGGAGCTGTTTTTT. Encoded protein: CASRPWTGMSGELFF. V gene TRBV2 combines with J gene TRBJ2-2; TRBD1 agrees at 8 bases. Germline V gene lookup returns CDR1 SNHLY and CDR2 FYNNEI. The V gene end was trimmed by 8 bases and the J gene end by 7 bases; junction bases not matched to a gene: 12. CDR3 size: 15 residues. The full variable domain, completed using reference TRBV2 and TRBJ2-2, is EPEVTQTPSHQVTQMGQEVILRCVPISNHLYFYWYRQILGQKVEFLVSFYNNEISEKSEIFDDQFSVERPDGSNFTLKIRSTKLEDSAMYFCASRPWTGMSGELFFGEGSRLTVL.